This TCR beta chain was sequenced during a study of blood T cells in healthy people across ages. This clonotype has only a few counts. The CDR3 consists of 15 residues. J was trimmed by 5 bases and V by 3 bases; bases with no gene match: 5. Per the germline V gene, CDR1 is KGHDR and CDR2 is SFDVKD. Combining a sample-barcoded 5' primer with a J-beta primer mix, a second PCR ran for about 6 to 12 cycles. TCRdb used MiXCR to reprocess the 5' RACE reads, holding one entry per CDR3 protein. The table lists 1.5 million to 2 million distinct CDR3 sequences, roughly 49% of them singletons. The clonotype was recovered from a woman in her thirties or forties in good health. The source material was blood. The chain combines TRBV24-1 with TRBJ2-1; 8 positions agree with TRBD2. CDR3 nucleotide sequence: TGTGCCACCAGTGATCCGGGACTAGGAAACAATGAGCAGTTCTTC. This encodes CATSDPGLGNNEQFF.